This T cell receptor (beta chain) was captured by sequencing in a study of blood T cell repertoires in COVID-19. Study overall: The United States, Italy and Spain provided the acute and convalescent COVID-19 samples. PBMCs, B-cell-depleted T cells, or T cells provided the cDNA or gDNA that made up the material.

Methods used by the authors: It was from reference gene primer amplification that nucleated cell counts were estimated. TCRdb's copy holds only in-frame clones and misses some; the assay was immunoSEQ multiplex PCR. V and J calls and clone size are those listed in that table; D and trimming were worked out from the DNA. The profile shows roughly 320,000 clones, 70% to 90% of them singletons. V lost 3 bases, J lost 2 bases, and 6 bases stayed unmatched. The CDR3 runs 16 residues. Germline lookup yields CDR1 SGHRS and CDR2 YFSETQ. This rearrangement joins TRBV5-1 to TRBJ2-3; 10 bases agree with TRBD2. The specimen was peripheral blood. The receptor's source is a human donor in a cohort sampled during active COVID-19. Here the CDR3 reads CASSSPTSGYTDTQYF. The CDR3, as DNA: TGCGCCAGCAGCTCCCCGACTAGCGGGTACACAGATACGCAGTATTTT.